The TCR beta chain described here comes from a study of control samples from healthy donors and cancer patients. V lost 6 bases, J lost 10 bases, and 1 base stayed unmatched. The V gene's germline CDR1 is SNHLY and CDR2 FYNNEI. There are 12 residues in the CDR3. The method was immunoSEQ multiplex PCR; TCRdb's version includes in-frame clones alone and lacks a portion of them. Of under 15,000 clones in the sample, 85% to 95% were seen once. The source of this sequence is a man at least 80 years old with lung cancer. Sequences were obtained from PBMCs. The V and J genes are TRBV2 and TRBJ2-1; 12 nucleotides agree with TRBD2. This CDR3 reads CASRGLAGEQFF. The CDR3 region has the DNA TGTGCCAGCAGAGGACTAGCGGGGGAGCAGTTCTTC.